This entry features one T cell receptor beta chain sequence. These data originate in a study of blood T cell repertoires in COVID-19. Study-wide background: Sites across the United States, Italy and Spain contributed samples from acute and convalescent COVID-19.

The table came from immunoSEQ multiplex PCR; TCRdb's copy has only in-frame clones and leaves some out. Here the sample spans 200,000 to 250,000 clones, around 80% being singletons. The V end lost 1 base, the J end lost 7 bases, and 11 bases lay between the germline ends. Germline assignment: CDR1 SGHNT and CDR2 YENEEA. The CDR3 consists of 13 residues. Cohort allocation depended upon clinical history that participants reported. This TCR was sampled from a man between 25 and 39 years old with acute COVID-19. V usage is TRBV11-3 and J usage is TRBJ2-7, with a tentative D call TRBD2 (5 bases). Sequenced material: PBMCs or T cells enriched from blood (not recorded which). In nucleotides, the CDR3 is TGTGCCAGCAGCTTAGTGTCGTCGGGGGAGCAGTACTTC. Its translation: CASSLVSSGEQYF.